What follows describes a single T cell receptor beta chain. This record belongs to a study of blood T cell repertoires in COVID-19. Study background: The origin of the acute and convalescent COVID-19 samples was the United States, Italy and Spain.

In germline, CDR1 is SNHLY, CDR2 FYNNEI. The CDR3 is 14 amino acids. Trimming cost V 2 bases and J 4 bases, with 9 bases left between them. In the study's own analysis: Amplification from reference gene primers served as the basis for estimated nucleated cell counts. Sequencing was performed with immunoSEQ multiplex PCR; in TCRdb, only in-frame clones are kept and a portion is missing. For V, J and clone size, that table is used; D and trimming come from the DNA. The profile shows roughly 82,000 clones, around 82% of them singletons. The material sequenced was peripheral blood. V usage is TRBV2 and J usage is TRBJ1-5, with TRBD1 as a possible D gene (6 bases). The receptor was isolated from a woman aged 55 to 70 with acute or convalescent COVID-19. The CDR3 nucleotides read TGTGCCAGCAGTGAATGGACAGTTAATCAGCCCCAGCATTTT. This codes for CASSEWTVNQPQHF.